This is a list of T cell receptor beta chains from one sample in a study of neurological immune-mediated disorders. TCRdb used MiXCR to reprocess the 5' RACE reads, holding one entry per CDR3 protein. Of more than 20,000 distinct CDR3 sequences listed, more than 14% are singletons. Sequenced material: PBMCs. These receptors were taken from a female donor with HTLV-1-associated myelopathy (HAM/TSP). Each CDR3 is given with its conserved first and last residue. Fields, in order: clone size, V gene, J gene, D gene, CDR3 protein, CDR3 DNA. The D gene is left open where the match is weak. Expanded clones get a size class; other rows say once, few or many, or leave the size out.

many	TRBV5-1	TRBJ1-4	-	CASSLSGVEKLFF	TGCGCCAGCAGCTTGTCAGGAGTGGAAAAACTGTTTTTT
many	TRBV3-1	TRBJ2-1	-	CASSSRDGNNEQFF	TGTGCCAGCAGTTCAAGGGACGGCAACAATGAGCAGTTCTTC
many	TRBV7-2	TRBJ2-1	TRBD2	CASSLLSQRGGNEQFF	TGTGCCAGCAGCTTGCTTTCTCAGCGGGGGGGGAATGAGCAGTTCTTC
many	TRBV5-8	TRBJ2-1	TRBD2	CASSLEAASGLQFF	TGTGCCAGCAGCTTGGAGGCGGCTAGCGGTCTGCAGTTCTTC
many	TRBV29-1	TRBJ2-2	TRBD2	CSVGGGWVFTNTGELFF	TGCAGCGTGGGGGGGGGTTGGGTCTTTACGAACACCGGGGAGCTGTTTTTT
many	TRBV18	TRBJ2-1	-	CASSPSVSNEQFF	TGTGCCAGCTCACCAAGCGTTTCCAATGAGCAGTTCTTC
many	TRBV3-1	TRBJ2-2	-	CASSRRGGVTGELFF	TGTGCCAGCAGCCGGAGAGGGGGGGTAACCGGGGAGCTGTTTTTT
many	TRBV20-1	TRBJ2-7	TRBD2	CSARTRLAGLPYEQYF	TGCAGTGCTAGAACCCGACTAGCGGGGTTGCCCTACGAGCAGTACTTC
-	TRBV7-9	TRBJ1-3	-	CASSFGRGSGNIIYF	TGTGCCAGCAGCTTTGGCAGGGGCTCTGGAAACATCATATATTTT
medium-sized	TRBV29-1	TRBJ2-3	-	CSAVRAVGADTQYF	TGCAGCGCCGTCCGGGCTGTGGGGGCAGATACGCAGTATTTT
many	TRBV20-1	TRBJ1-3	-	CSARTGTGRSGNTIYF	TGCAGTGCTAGAACCGGAACAGGTCGCTCTGGAAACACCATATATTTT
many	TRBV4-2	TRBJ2-3	TRBD2	CASSQEAGGTVNTQYF	TGTGCCAGCAGCCAAGAAGCGGGGGGGACGGTAAATACGCAGTATTTT
many	TRBV29-1	TRBJ2-3	TRBD2	CSVAGVVAGEDTQYF	TGCAGCGTTGCCGGTGTGGTAGCGGGAGAGGATACGCAGTATTTT
-	TRBV5-1	TRBJ1-2	-	CASSSGLSYTF	TGCGCCAGCAGCTCGGGGTTGAGCTACACCTTC
-	TRBV7-6	TRBJ2-1	-	CTSSLPPGKVTNEQFF	TGTACCAGCAGCCTTCCCCCGGGAAAGGTGACCAATGAGCAGTTCTTC
many	TRBV20-1	TRBJ2-5	-	CSARVFPGPKETQYF	TGCAGTGCTAGGGTTTTCCCGGGACCGAAAGAGACCCAGTACTTC
many	TRBV20-1	TRBJ2-3	TRBD1	CSAARGTGDTDTQYF	TGCAGTGCTGCCCGAGGGACAGGGGACACAGATACGCAGTATTTT
many	TRBV21-1	TRBJ1-5	-	CASTHPGRYNSNQPQHF	TGTGCCAGCACCCACCCCGGGCGGTACAATAGCAATCAGCCCCAGCATTTT
many	TRBV20-1	TRBJ2-2	-	CSARFQDTRHGELFF	TGCAGTGCTAGATTTCAGGACACCCGACACGGGGAGCTGTTTTTT
many	TRBV5-1	TRBJ2-7	TRBD2	CASSPYGEGEQYF	TGCGCCAGCAGCCCCTACGGGGAGGGTGAGCAGTACTTC
many	TRBV6-2/TRBV6-3	TRBJ1-1	-	CASRPPGGTEAFF	TGTGCCAGCAGGCCTCCTGGAGGGACTGAAGCTTTCTTT
many	TRBV6-6	TRBJ2-3	-	CASSLGRDTQYF	TGTGCCAGCAGTCTGGGCCGAGATACGCAGTATTTT
-	TRBV19	TRBJ1-1	TRBD1	CAIRTGTMNTEAFF	TGTGCCATAAGGACAGGGACCATGAACACTGAAGCTTTCTTT
-	TRBV7-2	TRBJ2-5	TRBD2	CASSYTGGGARETQYF	TGTGCCAGCAGCTACACTGGCGGGGGGGCAAGGGAGACACAGTACTTC
medium-sized	TRBV5-1	TRBJ1-2	-	CASSLGDTVRYTF	TGCGCCAGCAGCTTGGGAGATACAGTCCGCTACACCTTC
many	TRBV28	TRBJ2-1	TRBD2	CAITTGTSGYNEQFF	TGTGCCATCACGACCGGGACTAGCGGTTACAATGAGCAGTTCTTC
many	TRBV5-1	TRBJ2-3	TRBD2	CASSPMSGGKDTQYF	TGCGCCAGCAGCCCGATGTCGGGGGGAAAAGATACGCAGTATTTT
many	TRBV7-2	TRBJ2-7	TRBD1	CASSSDRGGWQYF	TGTGCCAGCAGTTCGGACAGGGGGGGATGGCAGTACTTC
many	TRBV20-1	TRBJ2-3	-	CSAKVEADTQYF	TGCAGTGCTAAGGTGGAGGCGGATACGCAGTATTTT
medium-sized	TRBV10-3	TRBJ1-2	-	CAISDELFFNYGYTF	TGTGCCATCAGTGATGAGCTTTTTTTTAACTATGGCTACACCTTC
few	TRBV25-1	TRBJ2-5	-	CASSEAGLGTQYF	TGTGCCAGCAGTGAGGCGGGGTTGGGGACCCAGTACTTC
many	TRBV20-1	TRBJ2-1	-	CSAIGDLYPLNEQFF	TGCAGTGCTATCGGGGACTTATACCCCCTCAATGAGCAGTTCTTC
many	TRBV7-8	TRBJ2-3	TRBD2	CASSQRLAGADTQYF	TGTGCCAGCAGCCAACGACTAGCGGGAGCAGATACGCAGTATTTT
many	TRBV7-6	TRBJ2-3	TRBD2	CASGVTSGNTDTQYF	TGTGCCAGTGGGGTTACTAGCGGGAACACAGATACGCAGTATTTT
many	TRBV18	TRBJ1-2	-	CASSQRLDLNYGYTF	TGTGCCAGCTCACAGAGGTTGGACCTGAACTATGGCTACACCTTC
-	TRBV4-2	TRBJ1-2	-	CASSQAGVNYRYTF	TGTGCCAGCAGCCAAGCCGGGGTTAACTATAGATACACCTTC
many	TRBV20-1	TRBJ2-1	TRBD2	CSARLAGAYNEQFF	TGCAGTGCAAGACTAGCGGGGGCTTACAATGAGCAGTTCTTC
medium-sized	TRBV29-1	TRBJ2-3	TRBD2	CSVDLAGADTQYF	TGCAGCGTTGATCTAGCGGGAGCCGATACGCAGTATTTT
many	TRBV4-3	TRBJ2-1	TRBD1	CASSPDRAEQFF	TGCGCCAGCAGCCCCGACAGGGCGGAGCAGTTCTTC
-	TRBV10-3	TRBJ1-2	-	CAISESPGQSNYGYTF	TGTGCCATCAGTGAGTCTCCCGGACAGTCTAACTATGGCTACACCTTC
-	TRBV29-1	TRBJ2-3	TRBD1	CSGITGAITDTQYF	TGCAGCGGGATTACAGGGGCGATCACAGATACGCAGTATTTT
many	TRBV12-3/TRBV12-4	TRBJ2-7	-	CASSLEPGPYEQYF	TGTGCCAGCAGTTTAGAACCGGGTCCCTACGAGCAGTACTTC
few	TRBV30	TRBJ1-1	TRBD1	CAWSVRDREYTEAFF	TGTGCCTGGAGTGTACGGGACAGGGAGTACACTGAAGCTTTCTTT
medium-sized	TRBV20-1	TRBJ2-1	TRBD2	CSARLAGGPRNEQFF	TGCAGTGCTAGACTAGCGGGAGGGCCGAGGAATGAGCAGTTCTTC
-	TRBV10-2	TRBJ1-1	-	CASFGGGGWLNTEAFF	TGCGCCAGCTTTGGTGGGGGCGGCTGGTTGAACACTGAAGCTTTCTTT
many	TRBV6-6	TRBJ1-1	-	CASSYSVQEPEAFF	TGTGCCAGCAGTTACTCGGTTCAAGAGCCTGAAGCTTTCTTT